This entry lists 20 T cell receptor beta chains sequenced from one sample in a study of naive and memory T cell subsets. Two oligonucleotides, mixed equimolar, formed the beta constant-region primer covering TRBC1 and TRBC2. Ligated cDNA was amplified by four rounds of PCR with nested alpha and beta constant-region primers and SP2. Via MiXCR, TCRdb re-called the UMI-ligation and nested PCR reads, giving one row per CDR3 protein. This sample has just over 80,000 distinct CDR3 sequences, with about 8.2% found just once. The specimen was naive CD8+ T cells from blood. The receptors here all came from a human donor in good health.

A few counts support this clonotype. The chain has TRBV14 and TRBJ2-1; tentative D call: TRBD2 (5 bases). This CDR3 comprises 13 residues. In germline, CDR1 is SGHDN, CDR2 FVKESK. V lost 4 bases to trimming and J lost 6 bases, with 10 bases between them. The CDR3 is CASSPASSNEQFF. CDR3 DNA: TGTGCCAGCAGCCCGGCTAGCTCCAATGAGCAGTTCTTC.

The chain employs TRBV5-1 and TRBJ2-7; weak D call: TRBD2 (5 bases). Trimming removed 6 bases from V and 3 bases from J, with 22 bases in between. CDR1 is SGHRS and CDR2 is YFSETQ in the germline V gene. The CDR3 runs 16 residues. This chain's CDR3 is CASKSWAAGAHYEQYF. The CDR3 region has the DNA TGCGCCAGCAAGTCATGGGCGGCGGGCGCTCACTACGAGCAGTACTTC.

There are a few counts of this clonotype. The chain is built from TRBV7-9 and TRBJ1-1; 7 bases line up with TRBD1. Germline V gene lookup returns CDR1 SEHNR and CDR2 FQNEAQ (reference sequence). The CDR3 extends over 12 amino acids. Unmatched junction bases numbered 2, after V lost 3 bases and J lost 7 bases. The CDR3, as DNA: TGTGCCAGCAGCTTGGGGACAGTTGAAGCTTTCTTT. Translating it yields CASSLGTVEAFF. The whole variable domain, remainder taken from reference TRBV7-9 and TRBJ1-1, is DTGVSQNPRHKITKRGQNVTFRCDPISEHNRLYWYRQTLGQGPEFLTYFQNEAQLEKSRLLSDRFSAERPKGSFSTLEIQRTEQGDSAMYLCASSLGTVEAFFGQGTRLTVV.

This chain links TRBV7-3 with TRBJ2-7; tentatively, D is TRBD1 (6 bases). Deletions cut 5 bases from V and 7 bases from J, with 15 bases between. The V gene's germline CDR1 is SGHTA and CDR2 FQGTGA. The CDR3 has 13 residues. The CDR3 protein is CASSDEIGGEQYF. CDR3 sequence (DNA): TGTGCCAGCAGCGATGAAATAGGGGGAGAGCAGTACTTC.

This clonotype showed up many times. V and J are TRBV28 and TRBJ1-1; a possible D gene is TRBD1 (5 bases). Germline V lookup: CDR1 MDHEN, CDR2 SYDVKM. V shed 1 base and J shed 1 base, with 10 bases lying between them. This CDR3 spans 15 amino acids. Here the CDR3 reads CASSLFTGQNTEAFF. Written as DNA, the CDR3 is TGTGCCAGCAGTTTATTCACTGGACAGAACACTGAAGCTTTCTTT.

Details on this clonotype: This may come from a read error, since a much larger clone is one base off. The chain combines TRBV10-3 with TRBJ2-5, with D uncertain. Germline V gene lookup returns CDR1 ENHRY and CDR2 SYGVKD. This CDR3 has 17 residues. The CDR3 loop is CAISESKVGPDQETQHF. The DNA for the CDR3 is TGTGCCATCAGTGAGTCGAAGGTAGGGCCCGACCAAGAGACCCAGCACTTC.

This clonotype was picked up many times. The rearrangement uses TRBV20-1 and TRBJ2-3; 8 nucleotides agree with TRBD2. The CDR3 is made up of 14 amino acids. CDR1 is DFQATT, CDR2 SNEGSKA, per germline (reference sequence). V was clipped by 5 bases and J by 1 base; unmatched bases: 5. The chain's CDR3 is CSAAREGGTDTQYF. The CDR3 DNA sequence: TGCAGTGCTGCCCGGGAGGGTGGCACAGATACGCAGTATTTT.

The CDR3 nucleotides read TGTGCCAGCTCCCCGGCCTATGGCTACACCTTC. This encodes CASSPAYGYTF. The gene calls are TRBV18 and TRBJ1-2; no firm D call. Trimming stripped 6 bases from V and 4 bases from J, with 6 bases between. The CDR3 has 11 amino acids. Germline CDR1 KGHSH, CDR2 LQKENI.

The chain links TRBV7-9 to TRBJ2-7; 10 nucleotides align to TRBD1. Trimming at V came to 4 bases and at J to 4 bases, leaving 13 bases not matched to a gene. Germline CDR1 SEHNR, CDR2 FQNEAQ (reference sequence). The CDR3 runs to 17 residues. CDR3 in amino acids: CASSSADRGTPSYEQYF. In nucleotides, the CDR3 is TGTGCCAGCAGCTCGGCGGACAGGGGGACTCCTAGTTACGAGCAGTACTTC.

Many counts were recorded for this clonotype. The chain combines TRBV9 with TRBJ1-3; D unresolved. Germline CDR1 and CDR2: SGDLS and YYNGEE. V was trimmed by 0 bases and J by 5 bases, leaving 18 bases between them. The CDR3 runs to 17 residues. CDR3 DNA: TGTGCCAGCAGCGTAGTGGACGTCTCACAGAGCAGAAACACCATATATTTT. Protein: CASSVVDVSQSRNTIYF.

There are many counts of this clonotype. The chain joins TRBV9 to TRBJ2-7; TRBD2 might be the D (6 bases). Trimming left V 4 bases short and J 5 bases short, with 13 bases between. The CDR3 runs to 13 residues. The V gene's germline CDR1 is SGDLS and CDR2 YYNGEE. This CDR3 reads CASSTGGGDEQYF. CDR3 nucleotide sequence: TGTGCCAGCAGCACCGGGGGAGGCGACGAGCAGTACTTC.

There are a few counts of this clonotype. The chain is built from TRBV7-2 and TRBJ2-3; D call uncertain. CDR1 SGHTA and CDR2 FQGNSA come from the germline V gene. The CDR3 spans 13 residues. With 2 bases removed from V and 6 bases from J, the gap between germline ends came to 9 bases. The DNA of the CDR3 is TGTGCCAGCAGCTTACAGGTTCGGGATACGCAGTATTTT. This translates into CASSLQVRDTQYF.

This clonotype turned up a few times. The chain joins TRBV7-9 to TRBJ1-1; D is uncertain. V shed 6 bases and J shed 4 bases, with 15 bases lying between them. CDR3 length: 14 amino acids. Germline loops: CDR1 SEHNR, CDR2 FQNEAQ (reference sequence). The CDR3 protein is CASRYHTGGTEAFF. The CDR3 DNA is TGTGCCAGCAGGTATCACACGGGCGGCACTGAAGCTTTCTTT.

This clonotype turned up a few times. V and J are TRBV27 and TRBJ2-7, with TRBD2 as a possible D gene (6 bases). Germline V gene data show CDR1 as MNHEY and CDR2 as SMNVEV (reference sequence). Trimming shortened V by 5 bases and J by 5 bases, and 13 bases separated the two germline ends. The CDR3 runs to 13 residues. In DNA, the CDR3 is TGTGCCAGCAGTCTCTCCCGGGGGAACGAGCAGTACTTC. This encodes CASSLSRGNEQYF.

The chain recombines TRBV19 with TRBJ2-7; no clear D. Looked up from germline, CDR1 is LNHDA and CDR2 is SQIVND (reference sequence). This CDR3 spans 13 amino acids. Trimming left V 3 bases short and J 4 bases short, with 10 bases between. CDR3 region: CASSIGRLYEQYF. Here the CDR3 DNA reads TGTGCCAGTAGTATTGGGCGGTTGTACGAGCAGTACTTC.

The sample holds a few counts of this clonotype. CDR3 bases: TGTGCCACCAGTGAGCGGGACCGATATCAGCCCCAGCATTTT. It is translated as CATSERDRYQPQHF. J is TRBJ1-5 and V is TRBV24-1, with D possibly TRBD1 on 5 matching bases. The CDR3 has 14 amino acids. V lost 4 bases and J lost 5, with 11 bases in between. Per the germline V gene, CDR1 is KGHDR and CDR2 is SFDVKD.

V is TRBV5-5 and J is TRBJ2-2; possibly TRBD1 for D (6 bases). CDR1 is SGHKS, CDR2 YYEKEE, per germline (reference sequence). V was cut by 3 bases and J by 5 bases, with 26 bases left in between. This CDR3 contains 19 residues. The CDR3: CASSSKYQPGQSETGELFF. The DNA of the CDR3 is TGTGCCAGCAGCTCTAAATATCAACCGGGACAATCTGAAACCGGGGAGCTGTTTTTT.

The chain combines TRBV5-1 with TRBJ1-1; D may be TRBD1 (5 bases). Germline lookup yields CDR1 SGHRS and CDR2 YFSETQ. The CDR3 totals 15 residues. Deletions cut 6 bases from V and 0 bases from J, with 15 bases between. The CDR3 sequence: CASISRRGMNTEAFF. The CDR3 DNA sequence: TGCGCCAGCATATCGAGAAGGGGAATGAACACTGAAGCTTTCTTT.

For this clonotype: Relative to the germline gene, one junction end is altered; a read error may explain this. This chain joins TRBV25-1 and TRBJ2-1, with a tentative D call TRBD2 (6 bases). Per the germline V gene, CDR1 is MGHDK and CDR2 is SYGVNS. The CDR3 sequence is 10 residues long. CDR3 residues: CASSEGGFRF. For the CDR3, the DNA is TGTGCCAGCAGTGAAGGGGGGTTCCGCTTC. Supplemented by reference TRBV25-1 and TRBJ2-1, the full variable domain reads EADIYQTPRYLVIGTGKKITLECSQTMGHDKMYWYQQDPGMELHLIHYSYGVNSTEKGDLSSESTVSRIRTEHFPLTLESARPSHTSQYLCASSEGGFRFGPGTRLTVL.

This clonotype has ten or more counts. This CDR3 is CASSQDGRGFGYNEQFF. CDR3 bases: TGTGCCAGCAGCCAAGATGGAAGGGGGTTTGGTTACAATGAGCAGTTCTTC. V is TRBV3-1 and J is TRBJ2-1; a weak D match, TRBD1 (6 bases). V was pared by 0 bases and J by 4 bases, with 16 bases between. There are 17 residues in the CDR3. Germline CDR1 reads LGHDT; CDR2 reads YNNKEL (reference sequence).